A single sample gave rise to the 29 T cell receptor beta chains below, sequenced in a study of CD8+ T cells in alopecia areata (dated by TCRdb to the late 2010s). The protocol used for the library was the immunoSEQ multiplex PCR assay. RNA was extracted from all samples and reverse transcribed into cDNA as template for TCR sequencing. TCRdb took over this immuneACCESS table, retaining in-frame rearrangements with V and J assigned. Such tables are incomplete; in checked studies, under half of the missing clones stem from an unresolved V gene, and the remainder is unexplained. This sample has around 1,900 clones, none of them a singleton. Clones ranked in the top ten supply over 40% of the sample. The sequencing sample was made of lesional skin. The source of these receptors is a C3H/HeJ mouse with alopecia areata. Mice of this strain carry the MHC haplotype H2-k.

This clone was seen a few times. Mouse gene names apply. The read halts 4 residues ahead of the CDR3 end, with the missing end drawn from the germline J gene. V and J are TRBV13-2 and TRBJ2-4, with 8 bases fitting TRBD2. The CDR3 covers 15 residues. Germline V CDR1 and CDR2: NNHNN, SYGAGS (reference sequence). With 2 bases clipped from V and 2 bases from J, the junction kept 4 bases outside the gene matches. The CDR3 here is CASGEEGGLQNTLYF. Partial CDR3 DNA: TGTGCCAGCGGTGAAGAGGGGGGGCTTCAAAAC.

This clone was counted ten times or more. Genes and germline are mouse. The read halts 4 residues ahead of the CDR3 end, with the missing end drawn from the germline J gene. The chain uses TRBV31 and TRBJ2-3; the match to TRBD2 covers 9 bases. This CDR3 is built from 15 residues. CDR1 GKSSPN and CDR2 SITVG come from the germline V gene. V lost 0 bases, J lost 0 bases, and 1 base stayed unmatched. The chain's CDR3 is CAWSLLGGSAETLYF. The covered CDR3 bases are TGTGCCTGGAGTCTACTGGGGGGTAGTGCAGAA.

This clone turned up a few times. Since a far larger clone is one base different, this is likely a read error. Any gene name here is a mouse gene name. The read terminates 4 residues ahead of where the CDR3 ends, so the germline J gene completes it. Other DNA sequences in the sample encode the same CDR3. J is TRBJ2-7 and V is TRBV14, with TRBD1 identical over 8 bases. The germline CDR1 and CDR2 sequences are SGHDT and FRDEAV. This CDR3 comprises 14 residues. V shed 5 bases, J shed 0 bases, and the junction held 4 bases outside the gene matches. The CDR3 loop is CASSFGTGSYEQYF. The sequenced part of the CDR3 DNA is TGTGCCAGCAGCTTTGGGACAGGCTCCTAT.

This clone was counted at least ten times. Germline and genes: mouse. With the read ending 4 residues before the CDR3 end, the germline J gene is used to fill in that end. This chain uses TRBV2 with TRBJ2-1; D perhaps matches TRBD2 (7 bases). Trimming removed 1 base from V and 3 bases from J, with 13 bases in between. Germline lookup yields CDR1 LGHNA and CDR2 YSYQKL. CDR3 size: 16 residues. CDR3 DNA (partial): TGTGCCAGCAGCCAAGTTCGCTGGGGGCTCTATGCT. It yields the protein CASSQVRWGLYA. In full, the CDR3 reads CASSQVRWGLYAEQFF.

This clone was recorded many times. Genes here carry mouse names. The read falls 4 residues short of the CDR3 end, and the missing part is taken from the germline J gene. The V gene is TRBV13-3, the J gene TRBJ2-7; D might be TRBD2 (6 bases). The CDR3 consists of 14 residues. Per the germline V gene, CDR1 is NNHDY and CDR2 is SYVADS. V was pared by 1 base and J by 3 bases, with 11 bases between. The CDR3 here is CASSDPGGHYEQYF. The sequenced CDR3 bases are TGTGCCAGCAGTGATCCGGGGGGTCACTAT.

This clone has a count of ten or more. Each gene name is a mouse one. The DNA ends 4 residues before the CDR3 does, and the rest of the CDR3 is filled in from the germline J gene. J is TRBJ2-1 and V is TRBV14; 7 bases match TRBD2. The CDR3 runs to 14 residues. Trimming at V came to 1 base and at J to 3 bases, leaving 1 base not matched to a gene. Germline lookup yields CDR1 SGHDT and CDR2 FRDEAV. CDR3 sequence: CASSFGGGYAEQFF. The sequenced CDR3 bases are TGTGCCAGCAGTTTCGGGGGGGGCTATGCT.

On this clone: A much larger clone is a single base away; this may be a read error. Gene and germline names: mouse. The sequence runs out 4 residues before the end of the CDR3; the remainder is reconstructed from the germline J gene. This chain joins TRBV19 and TRBJ2-7; 9 bases are a match to TRBD2. The CDR3 consists of 15 residues. Germline loops: CDR1 FNHDT, CDR2 SITEND (reference sequence). CDR3 loop: CAGSPNWGAGYEQYF. The part of the CDR3 DNA that was read is TGTGCCGGCAGTCCTAACTGGGGGGCGGGGTAT.

This clone was observed many times. Mouse germline and gene names are used. Sequencing ends 4 residues short of the CDR3 end; the germline J gene provides the rest. This chain joins TRBV13-3 and TRBJ1-4, with a weak D call TRBD1 (6 bases). Germline CDR1 and CDR2: NNHDY and SYVADS. The CDR3 is 15 amino acids. V was clipped by 2 bases and J by 6 bases, with 14 bases between them. The CDR3 is CASSETGGPDERLFF. The DNA read from the CDR3 is TGTGCCAGCAGTGAGACCGGGGGGCCAGACGAA.

Concerning this clone itself: An end of the junction differs from the germline gene, which may be a read error. The gene names here belong to mouse. CDR3 residues: CASSIGGEVRDTQYF. The part of the CDR3 DNA that was read is TGTGCCAGCAGCATAGGGGGGGAGGTCCGGGAC. V and J are TRBV19 and TRBJ2-5, with a tentative D call TRBD2 (7 bases). The CDR3 end falls 4 residues outside the read, so it is completed with the germline J gene. The germline gives CDR1 FNHDT, CDR2 SITEND (reference sequence). CDR3 size: 15 residues.

This clone showed up many times. Mouse gene names apply. The CDR3 end is not reached by the read, which stops 4 residues before it; the germline J gene fills it in. The chain employs TRBV19 and TRBJ2-7, with 7 bases identical to TRBD1. The CDR3 is 14 amino acids. Germline values: CDR1 FNHDT, CDR2 SITEND (reference sequence). Losses at the gene ends were 4 bases for V and 0 bases for J; bases not matched to a gene: 4. The CDR3: CASSRQGSSYEQYF. The covered CDR3 bases are TGTGCCAGCAGTCGACAGGGTAGCTCCTAT.

This clone was found a few times. Gene and germline names: mouse. Read coverage stops 4 residues before the CDR3 terminus; the germline J gene supplies the remainder. The rearrangement uses TRBV13-3 and TRBJ2-7; D is unclear. The CDR3 is 12 residues long. CDR1 is NNHDY and CDR2 is SYVADS in the germline V gene. CDR3 protein: CASSDRRYEQYF. CDR3 DNA, as far as it was read: TGTGCCAGCAGTGATCGCAGATAT.

This clone was seen many times. The germline and genes are mouse ones. The CDR3 end lies 4 residues beyond the end of the read and is filled in from the germline J gene. V usage is TRBV5 and J usage is TRBJ2-7, with no clear D. Germline CDR1 is LGHNA and CDR2 is YNLKQL (reference sequence). This CDR3 is 12 amino acids long. V was trimmed by 3 bases and J by 0 bases, leaving 3 bases between them. CDR3 bases read: TGTGCCAGCAGCCAGAGCTCCTAT. Translating gives CASSQSSY. In full, the CDR3 is CASSQSSYEQYF.

This clone was observed many times. Gene names are mouse gene names. The CDR3 is cut off 4 residues early in the read; its end comes from the germline J gene. The chain recombines TRBV17 with TRBJ2-2, with D unclear. This CDR3 has 15 residues. The V end was cut by 1 base, the J end by 3 bases, with 9 bases between. Germline V gene data show CDR1 as MNHDT and CDR2 as YYDKIL. The sequenced part of the CDR3 DNA is TGTGCTAGCAGTAGAGTGACAACCCACACCGGG. Encoded protein: CASSRVTTHTG. The whole CDR3 is CASSRVTTHTGQLYF.

The sample holds many counts of this clone. Germline and genes here are mouse. The read terminates 4 residues ahead of where the CDR3 ends, so the germline J gene completes it. J is TRBJ2-5 and V is TRBV13-2, with D perhaps TRBD2 (6 bases). The CDR3 is 15 residues long. Looked up from germline, CDR1 is NNHNN and CDR2 is SYGAGS (reference sequence). With 0 bases removed from V and 0 bases from J, the gap between germline ends came to 8 bases. This CDR3 reads CASGDAWGNQDTQYF. Incomplete CDR3 DNA: TGTGCCAGCGGTGATGCCTGGGGTAACCAAGAC.

This clone was seen many times. Mouse gene names and germline throughout. The read terminates 4 residues before the CDR3 end, so the remaining end is supplied by the germline J gene. The rearrangement links TRBV13-3 to TRBJ1-1, with 8 nucleotides matching TRBD1. This CDR3 contains 13 residues. V shed 5 bases and J 3 bases; nucleotides not matched to a gene: 3. Germline CDR1 and CDR2: NNHDY and SYVADS. Partial CDR3 DNA: TGTGCCAGCAGAGACAGGGGAGACACA. Its translation: CASRDRGDT. The whole CDR3 region reads CASRDRGDTEVFF.

This clone has at least ten counts. Gene names refer to mouse genes. The read falls 4 residues short of the CDR3 end, and the missing part is taken from the germline J gene. The J gene is TRBJ2-7, the V gene TRBV5, with 9 positions matching TRBD2. There are 18 residues in the CDR3. Germline V gene sequence: CDR1 LGHNA, CDR2 YNLKQL (reference sequence). The V gene end was trimmed by 0 bases and the J gene end by 0 bases; junction bases not matched to a gene: 9. The CDR3 spells CASSQDGLPGLGSYEQYF. The CDR3 bases that were read are TGTGCCAGCAGCCAAGATGGGCTTCCGGGACTGGGCTCCTAT.

This clone has a count of ten or more. The genes and germline here are from mouse. The read halts 4 residues ahead of the CDR3 end, with the missing end drawn from the germline J gene. The rearrangement joins TRBV13-3 to TRBJ2-1; 8 nucleotides agree with TRBD1. Germline-derived CDR1 and CDR2 are NNHDY and SYVADS. Trimming cost V 6 bases and J 4 bases; bases outside gene matches: 6. This CDR3 is built from 14 residues. The CDR3 bases that were read are TGTGCCAGCACCCCAGGGGGCGCTTATGCT. It translates to CASTPGGAYA. The whole CDR3 sequence reads CASTPGGAYAEQFF.

This clone came up many times. The genes and germline here are from mouse. Incomplete CDR3 DNA: TGCACCTGCAGTGCAGATGTTGGGGGGGCGCTTGCT. Translation gives CTCSADVGGALA. The entire CDR3 sequence reads CTCSADVGGALAEQFF. The chain links TRBV1 to TRBJ2-1; 9 bases fit TRBD2. Read coverage stops 4 residues before the CDR3 terminus; the germline J gene supplies the remainder. With 0 bases clipped from V and 6 bases from J, the junction kept 6 bases outside the gene matches. This CDR3 is 16 amino acids long. Germline lookup yields CDR1 NSQYPW and CDR2 LRSPGD (reference sequence). Full variable domain (outside the CDR3, taken from reference TRBV1 and TRBJ2-1): VTLLEQNPRWRLVPRGQAVNLRCILKNSQYPWMSWYQQDLQKQLQWLFTLRSPGDKEVKSLPGADYLATRVTDTELRLQVANMSQGRTLYCTCSADVGGALAEQFFGPGTRLTVL.

This clone showed up many times. Mouse germline and gene names are used. The read finishes 4 residues shy of the CDR3 end, and the germline J gene is used to complete it. V and J are TRBV13-3 and TRBJ2-7; TRBD2 matches at 10 bases. Per the germline V gene, CDR1 is NNHDY and CDR2 is SYVADS. The V gene end was trimmed by 5 bases and the J gene end by 0 bases; junction bases not matched to a gene: 2. CDR3 length: 14 residues. Here the CDR3 reads CASRTGGSSYEQYF. CDR3 bases read: TGTGCCAGCAGGACTGGGGGGAGCTCCTAT.

This clone appeared many times. Genes and germline come from the mouse. With the read ending 4 residues before the CDR3 end, the germline J gene is used to fill in that end. The chain joins TRBV19 to TRBJ2-3; a possible D gene is TRBD1 (5 bases). Trimming shortened V by 0 bases and J by 1 base, and 9 bases separated the two germline ends. This CDR3 contains 15 residues. Germline V gene lookup returns CDR1 FNHDT and CDR2 SITEND (reference sequence). Partial CDR3 DNA: TGTGCCAGCAGTATAGGGCAGGGTGGTGCAGAA. As protein: CASSIGQGGAE. The full-length CDR3 reads as CASSIGQGGAETLYF.

At least ten counts were recorded for this clone. Genes and germline are mouse. The missing CDR3 end, 4 residues past where the read stops, is filled in from the germline J gene. The chain links TRBV13-3 to TRBJ1-4; possible D gene TRBD1, 5 bases. Germline loops: CDR1 NNHDY, CDR2 SYVADS. V was cut by 7 bases and J by 2 bases, with 9 bases left in between. The CDR3 extends over 13 amino acids. CDR3 bases read: TGTGCCAGCTCTTGGACATCCAACGAA. This gives the protein CASSWTSNE. The entire CDR3 reads CASSWTSNERLFF.

This clone has at least ten counts. Gene names and germline refer to mouse. The read comes to an end 4 residues before the CDR3 does, leaving the germline J gene to fill in the end. This chain uses TRBV1 with TRBJ1-4; 7 bases fit TRBD1. Germline assignment: CDR1 NSQYPW and CDR2 LRSPGD (reference sequence). The CDR3 has 15 residues. Germline trimming cut 3 bases from V and 0 bases from J; bases unmatched to any gene: 1. CDR3 protein: CTCSADRFSNERLFF. The part of the CDR3 DNA that was read is TGCACCTGCAGTGCGGACAGGTTTTCCAACGAA. The complete variable domain, with remaining parts taken from reference TRBV1 and TRBJ1-4, reads VTLLEQNPRWRLVPRGQAVNLRCILKNSQYPWMSWYQQDLQKQLQWLFTLRSPGDKEVKSLPGADYLATRVTDTELRLQVANMSQGRTLYCTCSADRFSNERLFFGHGTKLSVL.

This clone was seen at least ten times. Each gene name is a mouse one. The read terminates 4 residues ahead of where the CDR3 ends, so the germline J gene completes it. The gene calls are TRBV13-3 and TRBJ2-4, with TRBD1 matching over 9 bases. J gave up 0 bases and V 4 bases, and 6 bases lay outside the gene matches. This CDR3 is built from 16 residues. Germline lookup yields CDR1 NNHDY and CDR2 SYVADS. CDR3 sequence reads: CASSPDRGSSQNTLYF. The part of the CDR3 DNA that was read is TGTGCCAGCAGTCCCGACAGGGGGAGTAGTCAAAAC.

This clone appeared a few times. Mouse gene names and germline throughout. The read terminates 4 residues ahead of where the CDR3 ends, so the germline J gene completes it. The chain combines TRBV13-1 with TRBJ2-4, with D possibly matching TRBD2 (6 bases). Germline values: CDR1 NSHNY, CDR2 SYGAGN. CDR3 length: 13 amino acids. The covered CDR3 bases are TGTGCCAGCAGTGATGGGGGGGAAAAC. As protein: CASSDGGEN. The CDR3 reads in full as CASSDGGENTLYF.

At least ten counts were recorded for this clone. The gene names given are mouse names. Read data end 4 residues before the CDR3 end; the end is taken from the germline J gene. J is TRBJ2-7 and V is TRBV19, with 10 bases lining up with TRBD2. The CDR3 is 13 residues long. Germline V gene data show CDR1 as FNHDT and CDR2 as SITEND (reference sequence). The chain's CDR3 is CASSNDWGDEQYF. The CDR3 bases that were read are TGTGCCAGCAGTAACGACTGGGGGGAT.

By sample share, this clone is medium-sized (0.01 to 0.1%). The genes and germline here are from mouse. The CDR3 protein is CASSDGWAYEQYF. CDR3 DNA (partial): TGTGCCAGCAGTGATGGCTGGGCGTAT. J is TRBJ2-7 and V is TRBV13-3; D is perhaps TRBD2 (5 bases). The read ends 4 residues early relative to the CDR3; the germline J gene fills the gap. The CDR3 has 13 residues. The germline CDR1 and CDR2 sequences are NNHDY and SYVADS.

This clone is large. These gene names are mouse names. The read gets to within 4 residues of the CDR3 end, and the germline J gene fills in the rest. This sequence joins TRBV5 and TRBJ2-2; 11 nucleotides align to TRBD1. This CDR3 comprises 15 residues. J was trimmed by 2 bases and V by 4 bases; bases with no gene match: 0. Germline V gene lookup returns CDR1 LGHNA and CDR2 YNLKQL (reference sequence). The CDR3 spells CASSRDRGNTGQLYF. The DNA read from the CDR3 is TGTGCCAGCAGCCGGGACAGGGGGAACACCGGG.

Ten or more counts support this clone. Mouse names are used for the genes. The CDR3 extends 4 residues past the end of the read, so its final part is completed from the germline J gene. The chain couples TRBV5 to TRBJ2-3; unclear D gene. The V and J ends lost 0 bases and 0 bases respectively, with 7 bases between them. CDR1 LGHNA and CDR2 YNLKQL come from the germline V gene (reference sequence). The CDR3 consists of 15 residues. The chain's CDR3 is CASSQEETSAETLYF. Incomplete CDR3 DNA: TGTGCCAGCAGCCAAGAGGAGACTAGTGCAGAA.

This clone was seen ten or more times. The genes and germline here are from mouse. The read finishes 4 residues shy of the CDR3 end, and the germline J gene is used to complete it. The V gene is TRBV19, the J gene TRBJ1-2, with 7 bases fitting TRBD1. The CDR3 length is 11 residues. From germline, CDR1 is FNHDT and CDR2 SITEND (reference sequence). The DNA read from the CDR3 is TGTGCCAGCAGTACAGGGGGC. Translated, it gives CASSTGG. The whole CDR3 protein reads CASSTGGDYTF.